This entry concerns a single T cell receptor (beta chain). Its cognate antigen is unknown. This specimen belongs to a study of identifying expanded T cells in peripheral blood. Study results and caveats: Two-week clone count variance significantly increased as total template count grew.

Deletions cut 0 bases from V and 7 bases from J, with 18 bases between. CDR3 length: 16 residues. Generated by immunoSEQ multiplex PCR, the TCRdb table keeps only in-frame clones and is missing some. The sample has more than 70,000 clones, 70% to 90% seen once. Collection occurred without any documented infections or immune events in donors. The sequence derives from a person aged 18-70 years in good health. The J gene is TRBJ2-5, the V gene TRBV23-1; weak D call: TRBD2 (5 bases). TRBV23-1 is sorted into the ORF group, with uncertain function. Sequencing was carried out using blood. The CDR3 DNA is TGCGCCAGCAGTCAATCTGAGGGCCGGGGATTCGTGACCCAGTACTTC. It specifies CASSQSEGRGFVTQYF.